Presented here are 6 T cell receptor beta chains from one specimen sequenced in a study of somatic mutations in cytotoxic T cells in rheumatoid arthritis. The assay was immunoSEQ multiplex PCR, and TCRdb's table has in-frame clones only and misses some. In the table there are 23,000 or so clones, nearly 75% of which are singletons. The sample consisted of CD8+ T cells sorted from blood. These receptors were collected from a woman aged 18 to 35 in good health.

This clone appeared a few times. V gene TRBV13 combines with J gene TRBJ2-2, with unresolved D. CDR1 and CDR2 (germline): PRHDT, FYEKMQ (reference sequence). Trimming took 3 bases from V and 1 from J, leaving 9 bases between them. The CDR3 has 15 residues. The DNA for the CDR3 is TGTGCCAGCAGCTTGAACGATGAGAACACCGGGGAGCTGTTTTTT. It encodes CASSLNDENTGELFF.

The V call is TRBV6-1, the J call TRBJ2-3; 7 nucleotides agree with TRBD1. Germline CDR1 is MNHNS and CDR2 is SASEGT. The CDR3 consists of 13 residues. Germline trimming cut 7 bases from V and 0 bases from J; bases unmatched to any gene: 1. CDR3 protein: CASKDRSTDTQYF. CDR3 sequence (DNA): TGTGCCAGCAAGGACAGGAGCACAGATACGCAGTATTTT.

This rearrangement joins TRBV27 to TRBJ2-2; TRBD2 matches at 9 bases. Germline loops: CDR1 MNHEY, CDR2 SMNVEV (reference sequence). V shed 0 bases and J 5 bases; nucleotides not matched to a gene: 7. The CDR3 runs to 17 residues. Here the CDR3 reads CASSLSGGGASTGELFF. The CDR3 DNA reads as TGTGCCAGCAGTTTATCGGGCGGGGGGGCCTCGACCGGGGAGCTGTTTTTT.

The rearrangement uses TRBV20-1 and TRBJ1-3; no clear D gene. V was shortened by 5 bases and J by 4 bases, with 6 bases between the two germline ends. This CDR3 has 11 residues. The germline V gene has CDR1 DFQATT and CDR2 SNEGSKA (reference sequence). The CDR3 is CSASTGNTIYF. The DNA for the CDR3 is TGCAGTGCTTCTACAGGAAACACCATATATTTT.

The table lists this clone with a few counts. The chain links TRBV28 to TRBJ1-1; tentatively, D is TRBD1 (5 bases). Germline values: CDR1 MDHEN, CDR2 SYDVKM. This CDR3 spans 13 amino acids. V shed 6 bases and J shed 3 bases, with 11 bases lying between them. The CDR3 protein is CASSPTGYTEAFF. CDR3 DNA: TGTGCCAGCAGCCCTACAGGTTACACTGAAGCTTTCTTT.

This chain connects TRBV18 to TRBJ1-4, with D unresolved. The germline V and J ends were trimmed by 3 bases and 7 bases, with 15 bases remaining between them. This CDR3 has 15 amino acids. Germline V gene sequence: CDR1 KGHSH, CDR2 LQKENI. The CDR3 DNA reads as TGTGCCAGCTCACCGGGAACACTGAGGCGTGAAAAACTGTTTTTT. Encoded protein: CASSPGTLRREKLFF.